These T cell receptor beta chains were read from a single sample in a study of T cell repertoires in cytomegalovirus infection. The antigens these receptors bind are not known. One entry per CDR3 protein, called by TCRdb with MiXCR from the reads. Of 300,000 to 400,000 distinct CDR3 sequences in the sample, 25% were seen once. The material was cultured PBMCs, obtained from culture after CMV antigen stimulation. All receptors come from a human donor in good health (CMV status not recorded). Some clones in this sample may be carry-over from other donors' samples. Both conserved end residues are part of each CDR3. Fields, in order: V gene, J gene, clone size, D gene, CDR3 DNA, CDR3 protein. D genes are given only for firm matches. Clone size appears in some rows only: once, few, many, or a class for an expanded clone.

TRBV7-4	TRBJ1-4	.	.	TGTGCCAGCAACCCGGGGGCCGCGGGTGAAAAACTGTTTTTT	CASNPGAAGEKLFF
TRBV7-2	TRBJ1-2	many	.	TGTGCCAGCAGCCTAAACACCTATGGCTACACCTTC	CASSLNTYGYTF
TRBV12-3/TRBV12-4	TRBJ1-5	.	.	TGTGCCAGCAGTTTCGACAGTTCTCAGCCCCAGCATTTT	CASSFDSSQPQHF
TRBV11-2	TRBJ2-1	few	.	TGTGCCAGCAGCTCGGACTTTACTTACAATGAGCAGTTCTTC	CASSSDFTYNEQFF
TRBV7-2	TRBJ2-3	many	.	TGTGCCAGCAGCTTAGGTCGGGGGTTGGATACGCAGTATTTT	CASSLGRGLDTQYF
TRBV19	TRBJ2-1	.	.	TGTGCCAGTAGTATAGGAAAATTAGATGAGCAGTTCTTC	CASSIGKLDEQFF
TRBV20-1	TRBJ2-1	.	.	TGCAGTGCTAAGGCGAACTACAATGAGCAGTTCTTC	CSAKANYNEQFF
TRBV24-1	TRBJ1-5	.	.	TGTGCCACCAGTGACCCCCGAGGGGAAGGGCAGCCCCAGCATTTT	CATSDPRGEGQPQHF
TRBV11-2	TRBJ1-1	many	.	TGTGCCAGCAGCCCATTTAAGAACACTGAAGCTTTCTTT	CASSPFKNTEAFF
TRBV10-3	TRBJ2-1	once	TRBD2	TGTGCCATCACTGACCGAGCGGGAGGGCCCCGCCATACAGAGCAGTTCTTC	CAITDRAGGPRHTEQFF
TRBV7-2	TRBJ2-3	many	.	TGTGCCAGCAGCGAAATCGCGGGTTTTACTAGCACAGATACGCAGTATTTT	CASSEIAGFTSTDTQYF
TRBV12-3/TRBV12-4	TRBJ1-1	.	.	TGTGCCAGCAGTTTGATGGCCAGAGAGAACACTGAAGCTTTCTTT	CASSLMARENTEAFF
TRBV6-2/TRBV6-3	TRBJ2-7	.	.	TGTGCCAGCAGTTATCCAGGGGGGGATTCTAACGAGCAGTACTTC	CASSYPGGDSNEQYF
TRBV12-3/TRBV12-4	TRBJ1-5	.	.	TGTGCCAGCAGTTTAACTACAGGGCCCCAGCATTTT	CASSLTTGPQHF
TRBV29-1	TRBJ2-5	.	.	TGCAGCGCAAAGTGGGCGCTTCAAGAGACCCAGTACTTC	CSAKWALQETQYF
TRBV10-3	TRBJ2-1	.	TRBD2	TGTGCCATCAGTGCGGCGGGAGGTTACAATGAGCAGTTCTTC	CAISAAGGYNEQFF
TRBV27	TRBJ2-3	few	.	TGTGCCAGCAGTTTAATTCTAGGGACAGATACGCAGTATTTT	CASSLILGTDTQYF
TRBV28	TRBJ2-1	few	TRBD1	TGTGCCAGCAGTTCGGGACAGGACAAACACAATGAGCAGTTCTTC	CASSSGQDKHNEQFF
TRBV4-3	TRBJ1-2	.	TRBD1	TGCGCCACCGACCCCGAAGACAGGGAGAATCCGGGCGGCTACACCTTC	CATDPEDRENPGGYTF
TRBV7-2	TRBJ2-3	few	.	TGTGCCAGCAGCTTATCCGACACAGATACGCAGTATTTT	CASSLSDTDTQYF
TRBV27	TRBJ2-1	few	TRBD2	TGTGCCAGCAGTTTACTAGCGGGAGTTAGTTACAATGAGCAGTTCTTC	CASSLLAGVSYNEQFF
TRBV19	TRBJ2-2	few	.	TGTGCCAGTAGTATACAGGGCCCCGGGGAGCTGTTTTTT	CASSIQGPGELFF